The next 21 T cell receptor beta chains were all read from a single sample in a study of T cell responses to AZD1222 COVID-19 vaccine. Assay: immunoSEQ multiplex PCR; the TCRdb copy retains only in-frame clones and omits some. The profile shows about 150,000 clones, about 90% of them singletons. The sequencing used peripheral blood, collected 28 days after the second AZD1222 dose. Receptors were obtained from an adult who received the AZD1222 COVID-19 vaccine.

This clone was recorded only once. V is TRBV2 and J is TRBJ1-5; D might be TRBD1 (6 bases). The CDR3 runs to 14 residues. CDR1 SNHLY and CDR2 FYNNEI come from the germline V gene. Trimming shortened V by 7 bases and J by 0 bases, and 10 bases separated the two germline ends. CDR3 sequence: CASTRDTSNQPQHF. CDR3 nucleotide sequence: TGTGCCAGCACTAGGGACACTAGCAATCAGCCCCAGCATTTT.

This rearrangement joins TRBV5-6 to TRBJ2-3; 12 positions match TRBD2. The CDR3 runs 17 residues. Germline values: CDR1 SGHDT, CDR2 YYEEEE. Trimming cost V 0 bases and J 4 bases; bases outside gene matches: 6. In DNA form, the CDR3 reads TGTGCCAGCAGCTTGGGGTCTAGCGGGGGGGCCGCAGATACGCAGTATTTT. It encodes CASSLGSSGGAADTQYF.

The rearrangement uses TRBV10-3 and TRBJ1-1, with D perhaps TRBD1 (5 bases). The germline V and J ends were trimmed by 7 bases and 4 bases, with 13 bases remaining between them. The CDR3 is 13 amino acids. Germline CDR1 ENHRY, CDR2 SYGVKD. CDR3 sequence: CAIMQGPGTEAFF. The DNA for the CDR3 is TGTGCCATCATGCAGGGTCCGGGCACTGAAGCTTTCTTT.

The chain carries TRBV19 and TRBJ2-3; possible D gene TRBD1, 6 bases. Germline V CDR1 and CDR2: LNHDA, SQIVND (reference sequence). Trimming took off 9 bases at V and 6 bases at J, with 10 bases between the two ends. The CDR3 is 11 residues long. The CDR3 reads CASRGGDTQYF. The CDR3 region has the DNA TGTGCCAGCCGAGGGGGTGATACGCAGTATTTT.

The chain couples TRBV7-3 to TRBJ2-1, with D possibly matching TRBD1 (6 bases). This CDR3 spans 15 amino acids. The germline V gene encodes CDR1 SGHTA and CDR2 FQGTGA. The V end lost 1 base, the J end lost 4 bases, and 11 bases lay between the germline ends. CDR3 sequence (DNA): TGTGCCAGCAGCTTAAACCCCGGACAGTACAATGAGCAGTTCTTC. Translating it yields CASSLNPGQYNEQFF. Full variable domain (outside the CDR3, taken from reference TRBV7-3 and TRBJ2-1): GAGVSQTPSNKVTEKGKYVELRCDPISGHTALYWYRQSLGQGPEFLIYFQGTGAADDSGLPNDRFFAVRPEGSVSTLKIQRTERGDSAVYLCASSLNPGQYNEQFFGPGTRLTVL.

The chain couples TRBV6-6 to TRBJ2-7; 8 nucleotides agree with TRBD1. The CDR3 sequence is 14 residues long. Looked up from germline, CDR1 is MNHNY and CDR2 is SVGAGI (reference sequence). The junction had 7 bases not matched to a gene; V was cut back by 7 bases and J by 2 bases. The CDR3 region has the DNA TGTGCCAGCACCCCGGGACAGGACCCCTACGAGCAGTACTTC. This translates into CASTPGQDPYEQYF.

The chain links TRBV5-6 to TRBJ1-2, with a weak D call TRBD1 (5 bases). V was pared by 0 bases and J by 8 bases, with 14 bases between. The V gene's germline CDR1 is SGHDT and CDR2 YYEEEE. CDR3 length: 14 residues. The CDR3: CASSLVGASGGYTF. The DNA of the CDR3 is TGTGCCAGCAGCTTGGTAGGGGCCTCGGGGGGCTACACCTTC.

This chain connects TRBV28 to TRBJ1-5; possibly TRBD1 for D (6 bases). This CDR3 contains 13 residues. The germline gives CDR1 MDHEN, CDR2 SYDVKM. With 7 bases removed from V and 2 bases from J, the gap between germline ends came to 9 bases. The DNA for the CDR3 is TGTGCCAGCAAGGGGGGGGGCAATCAGCCCCAGCATTTT. It codes for CASKGGGNQPQHF.

This chain links TRBV20-1 with TRBJ1-2, with unresolved D. Between the trimmed V and J ends, which lost 5 bases and 8 bases, there was a span of 9 bases. CDR3 size: 10 residues. Germline V gives CDR1 DFQATT, CDR2 SNEGSKA (reference sequence). The CDR3 DNA follows: TGCAGTGCTTCAGGTGGGGGCTACACCTTC. Protein sequence: CSASGGGYTF.

The rearrangement links TRBV6-1 to TRBJ2-3; TRBD2 is a possible D gene (6 bases). The V and J ends lost 1 base and 2 bases respectively, with 10 bases between them. The CDR3 has 15 residues. The germline V gene has CDR1 MNHNS and CDR2 SASEGT. The DNA for the CDR3 is TGTGCCAGCAGTGAAGGGTGGGAGGTCACAGATACGCAGTATTTT. Translated, it gives CASSEGWEVTDTQYF.

The rearrangement links TRBV7-3 to TRBJ1-2; no definite D call. CDR3 size: 13 residues. The ends were cut back, 4 bases at V and 1 base at J, with 7 bases in the middle. CDR1 SGHTA and CDR2 FQGTGA come from the germline V gene. The CDR3: CASSSDGNYGYTF. CDR3 DNA sequence: TGTGCCAGCAGCTCAGACGGTAACTATGGCTACACCTTC.

V usage is TRBV28 and J usage is TRBJ1-6; perhaps TRBD1 as D (6 bases). The CDR3 contains 18 residues. In germline, CDR1 is MDHEN, CDR2 SYDVKM. V lost 2 bases and J 2 bases, leaving 16 bases between the germline ends. CDR3 DNA: TGTGCCAGCAGTTTACTTTCGGGGGCGAGAACCTATAATTCACCCCTCCACTTT. Translated, it gives CASSLLSGARTYNSPLHF.

In its sample, this clone was seen a few times. The rearrangement joins TRBV18 to TRBJ1-3, with no clear D. The CDR3 has 14 amino acids. Per germline, CDR1 KGHSH and CDR2 LQKENI. V shed 6 bases and J shed 1 base, with 10 bases lying between them. CDR3 nucleotide sequence: TGTGCCAGCTCGTCAGCGGCTTCTGGAAACACCATATATTTT. Amino acid sequence: CASSSAASGNTIYF. Filled out from reference TRBV18 and TRBJ1-3, the complete variable domain reads NAGVMQNPRHLVRRRGQEARLRCSPMKGHSHVYWYRQLPEEGLKFMVYLQKENIIDESGMPKERFSAEFPKEGPSILRIQQVVRGDSAAYFCASSSAASGNTIYFGEGSWLTVV.

V gene TRBV6-5 combines with J gene TRBJ1-4, with unresolved D. Germline V gene sequence: CDR1 MNHEY, CDR2 SVGAGI. The CDR3 extends over 14 amino acids. With 2 bases removed from V and 8 bases from J, the gap between germline ends came to 12 bases. The CDR3 DNA reads TGTGCCAGCAGTTACACGCCACAAAAGGAAAAACTGTTTTTT. This gives the protein CASSYTPQKEKLFF.

The V gene is TRBV28, the J gene TRBJ1-2, with TRBD1 identical over 9 bases. J gave up 2 bases and V 1 base, and 14 bases lay outside the gene matches. There are 19 residues in the CDR3. The germline V gene encodes CDR1 MDHEN and CDR2 SYDVKM. The CDR3 region has the DNA TGTGCCAGCAGTTTATCGTCACTTCACAGGGGGCCGTACAACTATGGCTACACCTTC. Amino acids: CASSLSSLHRGPYNYGYTF.

The CDR3 DNA sequence: TGTGCCAGCAGTTATGAAGACAGTGGCCGCTATGGCTACACCTTC. Translated: CASSYEDSGRYGYTF. J is TRBJ1-2 and V is TRBV6-2 or TRBV6-3; possible D gene TRBD1, 5 bases. From germline, CDR1 is MNHEY and CDR2 SVGEGT. V gave up 3 bases and J gave up 4 bases, with 15 bases separating them. The CDR3 consists of 15 residues.

Only one count was recorded for this clone. The chain couples TRBV6-2 or TRBV6-3 to TRBJ1-1; no firm D call. Germline V gene lookup returns CDR1 MNHEY and CDR2 SVGEGT. The CDR3 is 16 residues long. Trimming removed 0 bases from V and 4 bases from J, with 15 bases in between. The DNA for the CDR3 is TGTGCCAGCAGTTACTCGGGCGGTACGGGGAGCACTGAAGCTTTCTTT. It translates to CASSYSGGTGSTEAFF.

The chain has TRBV6-5 and TRBJ1-2, with D perhaps TRBD1 (6 bases). In germline, CDR1 is MNHEY, CDR2 SVGAGI. V was shortened by 0 bases and J by 7 bases, with 15 bases between the two germline ends. The CDR3 covers 15 residues. The CDR3 DNA follows: TGTGCCAGCAGTTACTCGGCTCCGGGCAGGGGTGGCTACACCTTC. This encodes CASSYSAPGRGGYTF.

The chain links TRBV30 to TRBJ1-4; perhaps TRBD1 as D (5 bases). The CDR3 is 14 amino acids. CDR1 is GTSNPN, CDR2 SVGIG, per germline (reference sequence). V was clipped by 1 base and J by 8 bases, with 14 bases between them. CDR3 DNA sequence: TGTGCCTGGAGTGGGGGGACCGGTTGGGAAAAACTGTTTTTT. It encodes CAWSGGTGWEKLFF.

The chain combines TRBV4-3 with TRBJ1-1; a possible D gene is TRBD1 (5 bases). The CDR3 contains 13 residues. The V end lost 3 bases, the J end lost 4 bases, and 9 bases lay between the germline ends. Germline loops: CDR1 LGHNA, CDR2 YSLEER. DNA for the CDR3: TGCGCCAGCAGCCACCTAAGGGGCACTGAAGCTTTCTTT. The encoded protein is CASSHLRGTEAFF.

This chain uses TRBV7-2 with TRBJ2-1; TRBD2 matches 8 bases. Germline lookup yields CDR1 SGHTA and CDR2 FQGNSA. V lost 2 bases to trimming and J lost 5 bases; unmatched junction nucleotides: 5. CDR3 length: 15 amino acids. This CDR3 is CASSLRLASNNEQFF. The CDR3 DNA reads TGTGCCAGCAGCTTACGACTAGCGAGTAACAATGAGCAGTTCTTC.